This T cell receptor (beta chain) comes out of a study of regulatory T cells in long-lasting Graves disease. This clonotype showed up many times. Time point denoted: newly diagnosed GD, antithyroid drugs for less than 3 months. PBMC-derived RNA was used for the TCR library. Construction of the TCR beta libraries employed iRepertoire HTBI primers in conjunction with Arm-PCR of CDR3 regions. TCRdb re-derived calls from the multiplex PCR reads in MiXCR, one entry per CDR3 protein. The sample lists under 300,000 distinct CDR3 sequences; around a sixth were seen once. CDR3 length: 16 residues. V dropped 7 bases and J dropped 4 bases, with 20 bases sitting between them. The sample also formed part of further work on T cells in Graves' hyperthyroidism and ophthalmopathy. According to that study: A set of HTBI primers served as the primers for a first-round RT-PCR of the TCR CDR3. In simple terms, a model built on 13 V-J features told ophthalmopathy apart from stable hyperthyroidism.

The sequencing here drew on peripheral blood mononuclear cells (PBMCs), taken at new diagnosis, from a patient treated with antithyroid drugs. The chain carries TRBV12-3 or TRBV12-4 and TRBJ1-3; no firm D call. The sequence was obtained from a woman aged 25 to 45 with Graves disease. CDR3 sequence: CASTPSGRRGGNTIYF. Written as DNA, the CDR3 is TGTGCCAGCACCCCCTCCGGGCGCCGGGGAGGAAACACCATATATTTT.